Each of the 7 T cell receptor beta chains below was sequenced from the same sample in a study of T cells expressing NK-cell markers. With the 5' RACE reads reprocessed, TCRdb shows one record per CDR3 protein and no DNA. Its clone listing holds about 400,000 distinct CDR3 sequences. Sequences were obtained from blood T cells: a sorted CD56 or NKG2C T cell subset, CD4+ or CD8+ T cells, or bulk PBMC T cells (not recorded which). These TCRs come from a woman aged 50 to 65 in good health.

CDR3 residues: CASSVGDPNEQFF. The chain carries TRBV7-8 and TRBJ2-1; TCRdb proposes TRBD1, but this gene call is untestable without DNA. This CDR3 has 13 residues. CDR1 and CDR2 from the germline V gene are SGHVS and FQNEAQ.

This chain connects TRBV27 to TRBJ2-7; TCRdb selects TRBD2, and the lack of DNA leaves this call unchecked. Germline CDR1 reads MNHEY; CDR2 reads SMNVEV (reference sequence). This CDR3 spans 15 amino acids. The CDR3 reads CASSWGTSPSYEQYF.

V is TRBV24-1 and J is TRBJ2-2. Germline assignment: CDR1 KGHDR and CDR2 SFDVKD. This CDR3 region has 16 residues. The chain's CDR3 is CATSDSESRIAGELFF.

The rearrangement joins TRBV20-1 to TRBJ2-7; as DNA is missing, the TRBD1 call by TCRdb cannot be tested. CDR1 is DFQATT and CDR2 is SNEGSKA in the germline V gene (reference sequence). This CDR3 region has 14 residues. CDR3 region: CSARPGVGSYEQYF.

The chain couples TRBV12-3 or TRBV12-4 to TRBJ2-1; TCRdb outputs TRBD1, but without DNA this stays unchecked. CDR3 size: 14 residues. The CDR3 spells CASKEWGEANEQFF.

The V gene is TRBV20-1, the J gene TRBJ1-6; TCRdb gives TRBD1 as the D gene, but with no DNA this cannot be confirmed. The V gene's germline CDR1 is DFQATT and CDR2 SNEGSKA (reference sequence). This CDR3 spans 13 amino acids. CDR3 sequence reads: CSAEDRSFSPLHF.

The J gene is TRBJ2-2, the V gene TRBV6-5; TCRdb reports TRBD2, a call that lacks DNA to check it against. CDR1 is MNHEY and CDR2 is SVGAGI in the germline V gene. This CDR3 is built from 14 residues. CDR3 residues: CASSQGRATGELFF.